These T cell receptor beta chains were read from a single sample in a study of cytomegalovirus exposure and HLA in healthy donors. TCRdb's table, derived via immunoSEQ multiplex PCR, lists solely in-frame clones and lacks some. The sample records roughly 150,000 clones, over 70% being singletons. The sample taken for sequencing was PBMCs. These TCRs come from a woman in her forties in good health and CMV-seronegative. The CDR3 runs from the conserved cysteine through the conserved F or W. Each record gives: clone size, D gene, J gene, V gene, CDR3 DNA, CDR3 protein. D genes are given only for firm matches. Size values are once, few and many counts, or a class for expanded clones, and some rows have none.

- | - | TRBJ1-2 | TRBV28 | TGTGCCAGCAGTTTGCGGGAGAACTATGGCTACACCTTC | CASSLRENYGYTF
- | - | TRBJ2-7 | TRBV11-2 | TGTGCCAGCAGCTCCACAGGGAGAGGGCACTACGAGCAGTACTTC | CASSSTGRGHYEQYF
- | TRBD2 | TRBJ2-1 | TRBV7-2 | TGTGCCAGCAGCCGACTAGCGGGGGCTTACAATGAGCAGTTCTTC | CASSRLAGAYNEQFF
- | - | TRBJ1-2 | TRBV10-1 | TGCGCCAGCGCCCTGGAGTATGGCTACACCTTC | CASALEYGYTF
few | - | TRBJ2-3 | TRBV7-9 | TGTGCCAGCAGCACGAATCGGGACTCCGGCTACACAGATACGCAGTATTTT | CASSTNRDSGYTDTQYF
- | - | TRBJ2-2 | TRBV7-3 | TGTGCCAGCAGCTATATAACCGGGGAGCTGTTTTTT | CASSYITGELFF
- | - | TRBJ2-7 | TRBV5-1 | TGCGCCAGCATCCGACAGGGACTCTCCTACGAGCAGTACTTC | CASIRQGLSYEQYF
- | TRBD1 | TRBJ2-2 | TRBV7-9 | TGTGCCAGCAGCAGGACAGGGGGGACCACCGGGGAGCTGTTTTTT | CASSRTGGTTGELFF
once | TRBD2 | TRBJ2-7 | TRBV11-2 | TGTGCCAGCAGCTTGCCAGGACTAGCGGCCTACGAGCAGTACTTC | CASSLPGLAAYEQYF
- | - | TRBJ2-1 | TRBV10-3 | TGTGCCATCAGTGAGCCCGGACTAGGGGGGAACAATGAGCAGTTCTTC | CAISEPGLGGNNEQFF
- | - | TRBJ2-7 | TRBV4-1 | TGCGCCAGCAGCCCCCGAGAAGCAGGATTAGTCGAGCAGTACTTC | CASSPREAGLVEQYF
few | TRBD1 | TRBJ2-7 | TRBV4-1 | TGCGCCAGCAGCCAAGGGTCGGGACAGGGGGCGTGGGAGAGGTACTTC | CASSQGSGQGAWERYF
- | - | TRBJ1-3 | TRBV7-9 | TGTGCCAGCAGCTTTAATTCGATGGCGGTGAACACCATATATTTT | CASSFNSMAVNTIYF
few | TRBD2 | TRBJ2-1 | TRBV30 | TGTGCCTGGAGTGCGATATCGGGACTAACGTCCAATGAGCAGTTCTTC | CAWSAISGLTSNEQFF
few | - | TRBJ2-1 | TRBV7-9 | TGTTCCAGCAGTTCTACCATTACCACTAATAATGAGCAGTTCTTC | CSSSSTITTNNEQFF
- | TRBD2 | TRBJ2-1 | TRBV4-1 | TGCGCCAGCAGCCAAGCGGCTAGCGGACCAAACAATGAGCAGTTCTTC | CASSQAASGPNNEQFF
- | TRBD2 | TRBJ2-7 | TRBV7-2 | TGTGCCAGCAGCTTAGGAGCGGGGGGTAGATACGAGCAGTACTTC | CASSLGAGGRYEQYF
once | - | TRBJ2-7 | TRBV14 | TGTGCCAGCAGCCCTTACAGGGATTCCTACGAGCAGTACTTC | CASSPYRDSYEQYF
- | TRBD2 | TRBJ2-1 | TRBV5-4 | TGTGCCAGCAGCTCCGCGGGACTAGCGGAGTACAATGAGCAGTTCTTC | CASSSAGLAEYNEQFF
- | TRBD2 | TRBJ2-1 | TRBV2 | TGTGCCAGCAGTACTCTAGCGGGAGGAGGCAATGAGCAGTTCTTC | CASSTLAGGGNEQFF
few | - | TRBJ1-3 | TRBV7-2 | TGTGCCAGCAGCTTATTCCCCCTAGGACTGGGATATGAAAACACCATATATTTT | CASSLFPLGLGYENTIYF
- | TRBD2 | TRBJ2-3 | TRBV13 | TGTGCCAGCAGCACATCTATGGGACTAGCGGGAGCGTTAGATACGCAGTATTTT | CASSTSMGLAGALDTQYF
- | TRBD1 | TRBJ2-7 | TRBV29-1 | TGCAGCGTCAGCGGAGTTGACAGGGGGCTCGACGAGCAGTACTTC | CSVSGVDRGLDEQYF
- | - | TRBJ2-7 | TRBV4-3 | TGCGCCAGCAGCCAAGATTGGGACAAGACCTACGAGCAGTACTTC | CASSQDWDKTYEQYF
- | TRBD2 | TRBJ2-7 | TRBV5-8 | TGTGCCAGTGCCCCCCTCGGGACTAGCTTCGAGCAGTACTTC | CASAPLGTSFEQYF
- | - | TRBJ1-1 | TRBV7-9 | TGTGCCAGCAGCCCGCGGGGGGTAGGCACTGAAGCTTTCTTT | CASSPRGVGTEAFF
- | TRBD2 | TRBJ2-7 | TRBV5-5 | TGTGCCAGCAGCTTGATTAGCGGGGGGGCTTACCACGAGCAGTACTTC | CASSLISGGAYHEQYF
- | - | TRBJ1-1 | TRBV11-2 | TGTGCCAGCAGCTTAGAGGGGGCCATGAACACTGAAGCTTTCTTT | CASSLEGAMNTEAFF
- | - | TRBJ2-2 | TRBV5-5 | TGTGCCAGCAGCTTGGATTTCGGGAGACTGAACACCGGGGAGCTGTTTTTT | CASSLDFGRLNTGELFF
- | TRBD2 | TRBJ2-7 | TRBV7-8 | TGTGCCAGCAGCTCGGGGGGGCCGGGGGAGCAGTACTTC | CASSSGGPGEQYF
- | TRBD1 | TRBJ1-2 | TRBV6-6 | TGTGCCAGCAGTTACGACAGGGCAGACTATGGCTACACCTTC | CASSYDRADYGYTF
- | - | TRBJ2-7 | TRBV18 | TGTGCCAGCTCCTGGTCGACAGAGAGCTCCTACGAGCAGTACTTC | CASSWSTESSYEQYF
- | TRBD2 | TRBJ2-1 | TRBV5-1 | TGCGCCAGCAGCGTGACTAGCGGGAGAGATATTTACGGTGAGCAGTTCTTC | CASSVTSGRDIYGEQFF
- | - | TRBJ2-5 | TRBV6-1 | TGTGCCAGCAGTGAACGTAGGAGTCGTTCAGGGGGGGAGACCCAGTACTTC | CASSERRSRSGGETQYF
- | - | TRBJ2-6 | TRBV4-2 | TGTGCCAGCAGCCAAGATGTCTCCTCTGGGGCCAACGTCCTGACTTTC | CASSQDVSSGANVLTF